This TCR beta chain was captured by sequencing in a study of blood T cells in healthy people across ages. J was trimmed by 3 bases and V by 2 bases; bases with no gene match: 7. Germline-derived CDR1 and CDR2 are SGHTA and FQGTGA. CDR3 size: 16 residues. The second PCR ran roughly 6 to 11 cycles with a sample-barcoded 5' primer and J-beta primers. TCRdb itself ran the 5' RACE reads through MiXCR, one entry per CDR3 protein. Here the sample spans some 1.6 million distinct CDR3 sequences, approximately 32% being singletons. This clonotype was counted only a few times. What it recognizes is unknown. PBMCs were isolated at a quantity of at least 7 million per sample. Study-wide results and caveats: Observed TCR beta diversity showed a strong correlation with the percentage of naive T cells as measured by flow cytometry.

The clonotype was recovered from a woman aged 25 to 39 in good health. The gene calls are TRBV7-3 and TRBJ2-1; 7 bases are a match to TRBD2. The sequenced material came from blood. In nucleotides, the CDR3 is TGTGCCAGCAGCTTAGCCGCGGGAGAGGTCTACAATGAGCAGTTCTTC. Protein: CASSLAAGEVYNEQFF.